The source of this T cell receptor (beta chain) is a study of cytomegalovirus exposure and HLA in healthy donors. Points on this clone: No antigen is known for it.

Study observations and caveats: There were around 160 TCR beta chains listed as cytomegalovirus-associated. Some V segments could not be told apart, so they were left out, TRBV6-2 and TRBV6-3 among them.

The germline CDR1 and CDR2 sequences are LNHDA and SQIVND (reference sequence). This CDR3 is built from 15 residues. V dropped 4 bases and J dropped 1 base, with 14 bases sitting between them. PCR employed 60 Vbeta and 13 Jbeta primers. Using immunoSEQ multiplex PCR, the repertoire was profiled, and TCRdb retains in-frame clones only, with some absent. The sample gives over 150,000 clones, 79% of which show up once; 1.6% is in the top ten. The rearrangement joins TRBV19 to TRBJ2-7, with D perhaps TRBD1 (6 bases). The sequence was collected from a woman in her late teens or twenties in good health and CMV-seronegative. Sequencing input: PBMCs. The CDR3 DNA follows: TGTGCCAGTAGTAGCAACCCCGGACAGTCCTACGAGCAGTACTTC. Encoded protein: CASSSNPGQSYEQYF.